Given below is one TCR beta chain in context. Method: immunoSEQ multiplex PCR; TCRdb's copy keeps in-frame clones and lacks some. The profile covers about 69,000 clones, with approximately 89% appearing a single time and about 4.6% taken by the ten largest. The CDR3 sequence is 15 residues long. V was clipped by 2 bases and J by 7 bases; unmatched bases: 6. Germline V gives CDR1 MNHEY, CDR2 SMNVEV (reference sequence). The sample belongs to a study of technical replicates of blood from a few donors. The sequenced material came from PBMCs. The receptor was isolated from a human donor in good health. Some clones in this sample may be carry-over from other donors' samples. The rearrangement uses TRBV27 and TRBJ1-2, with 11 bases aligning to TRBD1. The CDR3 loop reads CASSLRRTGGGGYTF. CDR3 sequence (DNA): TGTGCCAGCAGTTTAAGGAGGACAGGGGGCGGTGGCTACACCTTC.